The table lists the clone carrying this T cell receptor (beta chain) with many counts. The antigen remains undetermined. Constant-segment primers and 5'RACE yielded cDNA libraries for TCR alpha and TCR beta, each carrying sample barcodes and UMIs. TCRdb reprocessed the 5' RACE reads via MiXCR and lists one record per CDR3 protein. The sample records about 29,000 distinct CDR3 sequences, roughly 15% being singletons. This record comes from a study of T-cell memory formation after mild COVID-19. Overall study findings and caveats: There was no confirmation that second-wave clones peaking on day 37 were SARS-CoV-2 specific. Contracting CD4+ clones lay largely in CM and EM, with CD8+ ones residing in EMRA. Clones shrinking from day 15 to 85 showed even CD4/CD8 mixes; later expanders tilted CD4+.

The CDR3 loop spans 15 amino acids. Germline CDR1 SGHTA, CDR2 FQGNSA. V trimming: 3 bases; J trimming: 6 bases; junction bases outside the gene matches: 6. The chain couples TRBV7-2 to TRBJ2-1, with 9 bases that match TRBD2. The sequencing sample was made of PBMCs or a T cell subset sorted from them (not recorded which). The sequence was obtained from an adult who had mild COVID-19 (a few samples of this study predate the infection). Cell type and time point are not known. CDR3 sequence reads: CASSFTSGSGNEQFF. CDR3 bases: TGTGCCAGCAGCTTTACTAGCGGGTCAGGCAATGAGCAGTTCTTC.